These 18 T cell receptor beta chains were sequenced from one sample in a study of response to subunit inactivated influenza vaccine. In TCRdb, the RT-PCR reads were re-called with MiXCR into one record per CDR3 protein. The sample lists approximately 700,000 distinct CDR3 sequences, 14% occurring once. Sample: PBMCs from blood, taken 14 to 15 days before vaccination. The receptors derive from a man aged 45-60 years who received an inactivated influenza vaccine.

The rearrangement uses TRBV27 and TRBJ1-5, with D possibly TRBD1 on 5 matching bases. Germline V gene data show CDR1 as MNHEY and CDR2 as SMNVEV (reference sequence). Trimming cost V 4 bases and J 1 base, with 17 bases left between them. The CDR3 is 17 amino acids. The chain's CDR3 is CASSSIRGTQSNQPQHF. The CDR3 DNA is TGTGCCAGCAGTTCCATACGGGGCACTCAAAGCAATCAGCCCCAGCATTTT.

This clonotype came up a few times. This chain links TRBV20-1 with TRBJ2-7; maybe TRBD2 (6 bases). Trimming cost V 1 base and J 0 bases, with 10 bases left between them. Germline loops: CDR1 DFQATT, CDR2 SNEGSKA (reference sequence). The CDR3 totals 14 residues. The CDR3 sequence is CSARVSSVSYEQYF. The CDR3 DNA reads TGCAGTGCTAGAGTTTCTAGCGTCTCCTACGAGCAGTACTTC.

This chain uses TRBV3-1 with TRBJ1-2; the D gene is possibly TRBD1 (5 bases). The germline V gene encodes CDR1 LGHDT and CDR2 YNNKEL (reference sequence). CDR3 length equals 12 residues. Deletions cut 1 base from V and 13 bases from J, with 13 bases between. The CDR3 DNA sequence: TGTGCCAGCAGCCAAGGTTCAGGGAGAAGCACCTTC. Protein: CASSQGSGRSTF.

This chain joins TRBV14 and TRBJ2-5; TRBD1 is a possible D gene (6 bases). Germline CDR1 SGHDN, CDR2 FVKESK. The CDR3 spans 14 residues. V lost 4 bases, J lost 5 bases, and 14 bases lay in between. This CDR3 is CASSPQGWGETQYF. The CDR3 DNA reads as TGTGCCAGCAGCCCACAGGGATGGGGCGAGACCCAGTACTTC.

The chain links TRBV5-6 to TRBJ2-5; D is unclear. This CDR3 comprises 12 residues. Trimming left V 3 bases short and J 8 bases short, with 11 bases between. The germline CDR1 and CDR2 sequences are SGHDT and YYEEEE. The DNA for the CDR3 is TGTGCCAGCAGCTGGGTCGAAGGAACCCAGTACTTC. Translating it yields CASSWVEGTQYF.

The sample holds a few counts of this clonotype. The V and J genes are TRBV7-9 and TRBJ2-3, with D possibly TRBD2 on 6 matching bases. The V and J ends lost 0 bases and 4 bases respectively, with 14 bases between them. The CDR3 is 16 residues long. Germline CDR1 is SEHNR and CDR2 is FQNEAQ (reference sequence). The CDR3: CASSLATGRWADTQYF. The DNA for the CDR3 is TGTGCCAGCAGCTTAGCGACGGGGAGGTGGGCAGATACGCAGTATTTT.

CDR3 region: CSARVTNTDTQYF. The CDR3 nucleotides are TGCAGTGCTAGAGTGACTAACACAGATACGCAGTATTTT. The chain joins TRBV20-1 to TRBJ2-3; D is possibly TRBD2 (5 bases). The CDR3 contains 13 residues. V lost 1 base to trimming and J lost 2 bases, with 7 bases between them. The germline V gene encodes CDR1 DFQATT and CDR2 SNEGSKA (reference sequence).

This clonotype has just a few counts. Here the CDR3 reads CASSFPQANTGELFF. The CDR3 nucleotides read TGTGCCAGCAGCTTCCCCCAGGCGAACACCGGGGAGCTGTTTTTT. V is TRBV5-6 and J is TRBJ2-2; unclear D gene. Germline CDR1 and CDR2: SGHDT and YYEEEE. The CDR3 is made up of 15 amino acids. V lost 2 bases and J lost 0, with 8 bases in between.

The table lists this clonotype with a few counts. A clone one base away is much larger, so this may be a read error. The chain employs TRBV6-5 and TRBJ2-6; D remains ambiguous. The CDR3 has 14 amino acids. Germline assignment: CDR1 MNHEY and CDR2 SVGAGI. V was shortened by 2 bases and J by 0 bases, with 2 bases between the two germline ends. The CDR3 loop is CASSYISGANVLTF. The CDR3 coding sequence is TGTGCCAGCAGTTACATCTCTGGGGCCAACGTCCTGACTTTC.

The chain joins TRBV2 to TRBJ2-4, with a tentative D call TRBD2 (5 bases). The V end was cut by 7 bases, the J end by 5 bases, with 18 bases between. This CDR3 region has 15 residues. Looked up from germline, CDR1 is SNHLY and CDR2 is FYNNEI. CDR3 amino acids: CASMTYIEGENIQYF. In nucleotides, the CDR3 is TGTGCCAGCATGACCTACATAGAGGGCGAAAACATTCAGTACTTC.

Many counts were recorded for this clonotype. The V call is TRBV12-3 or TRBV12-4, the J call TRBJ2-2, with TRBD2 as a possible D gene (6 bases). The CDR3 covers 14 residues. With 6 bases removed from V and 7 bases from J, the gap between germline ends came to 15 bases. In DNA, the CDR3 is TGTGCCAGCAGCCCCTCGCGGCGGGGCGGGGAGCTGTTTTTT. Translated, it gives CASSPSRRGGELFF.

This clonotype was counted between two and nine times. This chain joins TRBV6-2 or TRBV6-3 and TRBJ2-3; D call uncertain. Trimming shortened V by 5 bases and J by 5 bases, and 11 bases separated the two germline ends. The V gene's germline CDR1 is MNHEY and CDR2 SVGEGT. The length of the CDR3 is 13 residues. The CDR3 sequence: CASSRPFGDTQYF. CDR3 in DNA: TGTGCCAGCAGTAGACCTTTCGGAGATACGCAGTATTTT.

The V gene is TRBV7-2, the J gene TRBJ2-5; D is uncertain. The V end lost 0 bases, the J end lost 4 bases, and 9 bases lay between the germline ends. Per germline, CDR1 SGHTA and CDR2 FQGNSA. The CDR3 is 14 amino acids. Here the CDR3 DNA reads TGTGCCAGCAGCTTAGCATGGAAAGGAGAGACCCAGTACTTC. Translating gives CASSLAWKGETQYF.

The V and J genes are TRBV4-1 and TRBJ2-3; the match to TRBD1 covers 9 bases. The CDR3 sequence is 16 residues long. Germline V gene data show CDR1 as MGHRA and CDR2 as YSYEKL. Unmatched junction bases numbered 11, after V lost 0 bases and J lost 10 bases. CDR3 sequence (DNA): TGCGCCAGCAGCCAAGATGGGACAGGGCTTCTCCGACCGCAGTATTTT. Protein product: CASSQDGTGLLRPQYF.

This clonotype has a count of ten or more. This chain connects TRBV12-3 or TRBV12-4 to TRBJ1-1, with a weak D call TRBD1 (6 bases). The CDR3 sequence is 16 residues long. Trimming took off 3 bases at V and 5 bases at J, with 19 bases between the two ends. This chain's CDR3 is CASSFSRTGSGTEAFF. The CDR3 DNA sequence: TGTGCCAGCAGTTTCTCACGTACAGGGAGTGGGACTGAAGCTTTCTTT.

The rearrangement uses TRBV3-1 and TRBJ1-5, with D unclear. The germline V gene encodes CDR1 LGHDT and CDR2 YNNKEL (reference sequence). The CDR3 length is 15 residues. V shed 0 bases and J shed 4 bases, with 10 bases lying between them. CDR3 in DNA: TGTGCCAGCAGCCAAGATCTGTTTAGAAATCAGCCCCAGCATTTT. Translating gives CASSQDLFRNQPQHF.

This chain links TRBV28 with TRBJ1-1, with 7 positions matching TRBD1. This CDR3 is 15 amino acids long. V trimming: 6 bases; J trimming: 1 base; junction bases outside the gene matches: 8. Germline V gene sequence: CDR1 MDHEN, CDR2 SYDVKM. The CDR3 nucleotides are TGTGCCAGCAGGGAACAGGGACAGCGGAACACTGAAGCTTTCTTT. Protein sequence: CASREQGQRNTEAFF.

This clonotype was counted between two and nine times. The chain employs TRBV7-2 and TRBJ2-1; 10 nucleotides line up with TRBD2. Germline trimming cut 2 bases from V and 0 bases from J; bases unmatched to any gene: 4. Germline CDR1 reads SGHTA; CDR2 reads FQGNSA. The CDR3 has 17 amino acids. The CDR3 region has the DNA TGTGCCAGCAGCTTACTACCTAGCGGGGGCTCCTACAATGAGCAGTTCTTC. Its protein product is CASSLLPSGGSYNEQFF.